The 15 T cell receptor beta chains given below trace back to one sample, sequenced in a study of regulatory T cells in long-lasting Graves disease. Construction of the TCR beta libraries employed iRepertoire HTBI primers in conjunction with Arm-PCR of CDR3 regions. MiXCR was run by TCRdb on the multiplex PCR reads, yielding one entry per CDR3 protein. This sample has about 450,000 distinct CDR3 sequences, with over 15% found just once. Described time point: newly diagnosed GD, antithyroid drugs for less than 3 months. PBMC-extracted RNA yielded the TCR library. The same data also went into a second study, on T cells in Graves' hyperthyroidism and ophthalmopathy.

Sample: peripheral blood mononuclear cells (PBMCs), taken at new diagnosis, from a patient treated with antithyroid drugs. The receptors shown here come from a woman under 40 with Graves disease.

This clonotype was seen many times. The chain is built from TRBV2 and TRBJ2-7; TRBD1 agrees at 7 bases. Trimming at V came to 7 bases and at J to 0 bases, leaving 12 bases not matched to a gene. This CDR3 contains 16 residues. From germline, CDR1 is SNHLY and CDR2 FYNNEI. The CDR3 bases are TGTGCCAGCATCCACCCGCACAGGGGAAGCTCCTACGAGCAGTACTTC. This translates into CASIHPHRGSSYEQYF.

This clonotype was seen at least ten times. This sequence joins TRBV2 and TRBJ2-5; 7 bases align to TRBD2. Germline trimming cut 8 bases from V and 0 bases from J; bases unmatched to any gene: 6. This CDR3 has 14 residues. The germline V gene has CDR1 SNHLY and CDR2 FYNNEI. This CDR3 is CASGKGRDQETQYF. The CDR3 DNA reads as TGTGCCAGCGGTAAGGGGAGGGACCAAGAGACCCAGTACTTC.

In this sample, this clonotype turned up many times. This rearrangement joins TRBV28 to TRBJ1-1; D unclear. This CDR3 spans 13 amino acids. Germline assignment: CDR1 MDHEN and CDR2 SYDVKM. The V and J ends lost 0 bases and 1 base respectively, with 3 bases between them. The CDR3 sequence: CASSLWENTEAFF. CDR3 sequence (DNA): TGTGCCAGCAGTTTATGGGAGAACACTGAAGCTTTCTTT.

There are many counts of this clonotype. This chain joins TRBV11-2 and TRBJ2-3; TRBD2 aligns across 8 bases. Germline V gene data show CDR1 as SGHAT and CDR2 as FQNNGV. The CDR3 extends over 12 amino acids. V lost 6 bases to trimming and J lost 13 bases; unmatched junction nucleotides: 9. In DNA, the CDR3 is TGTGCCAGCAGGTTTGCGGGAGGTCCGAAGTATTTT. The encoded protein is CASRFAGGPKYF.

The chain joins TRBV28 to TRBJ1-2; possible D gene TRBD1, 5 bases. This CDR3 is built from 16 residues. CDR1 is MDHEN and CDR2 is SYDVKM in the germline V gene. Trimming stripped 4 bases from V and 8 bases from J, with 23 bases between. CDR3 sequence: CASSSGTIGSRGGYTF. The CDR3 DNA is TGTGCCAGCAGTTCCGGGACCATCGGTTCCCGAGGCGGCTACACCTTC.

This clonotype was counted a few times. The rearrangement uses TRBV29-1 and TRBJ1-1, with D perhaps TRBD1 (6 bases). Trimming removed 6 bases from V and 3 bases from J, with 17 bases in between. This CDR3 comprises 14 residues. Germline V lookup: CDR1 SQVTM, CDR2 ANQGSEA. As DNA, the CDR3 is TGCAGCGTGGCCGCCGACAGGCGATACACTGAAGCTTTCTTT. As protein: CSVAADRRYTEAFF.

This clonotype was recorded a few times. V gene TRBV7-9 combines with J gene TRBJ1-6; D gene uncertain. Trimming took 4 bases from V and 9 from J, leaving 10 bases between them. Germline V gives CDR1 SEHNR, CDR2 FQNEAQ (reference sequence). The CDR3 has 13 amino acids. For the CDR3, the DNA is TGTGCCAGCAGCTCCCGAGGCACTTCACCCCTCCACTTT. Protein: CASSSRGTSPLHF.

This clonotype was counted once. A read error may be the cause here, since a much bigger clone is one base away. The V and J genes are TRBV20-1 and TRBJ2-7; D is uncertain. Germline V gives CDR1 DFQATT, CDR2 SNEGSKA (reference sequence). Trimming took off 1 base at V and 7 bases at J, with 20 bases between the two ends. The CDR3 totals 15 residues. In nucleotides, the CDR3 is TGCAGTGCTAGAGGTCCGGGCCCAATAGACAATGAGCAGTACTTC. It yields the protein CSARGPGPIDNEQYF.

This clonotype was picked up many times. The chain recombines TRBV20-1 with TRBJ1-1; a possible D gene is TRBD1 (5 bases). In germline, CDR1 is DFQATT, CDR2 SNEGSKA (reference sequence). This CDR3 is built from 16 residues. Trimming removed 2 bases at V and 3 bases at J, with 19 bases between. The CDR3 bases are TGCAGTGCTAGAAAACCCGAAGCGCCCAGGGACACTGAAGCTTTCTTT. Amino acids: CSARKPEAPRDTEAFF.

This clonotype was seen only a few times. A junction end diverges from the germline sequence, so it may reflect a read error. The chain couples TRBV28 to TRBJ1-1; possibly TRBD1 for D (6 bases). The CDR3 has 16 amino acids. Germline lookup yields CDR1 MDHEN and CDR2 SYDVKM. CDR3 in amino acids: CASSQVGGVEGTETFF. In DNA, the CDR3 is TGTGCCAGCAGTCAAGTTGGGGGCGTCGAGGGGACTGAAACTTTCTTT.

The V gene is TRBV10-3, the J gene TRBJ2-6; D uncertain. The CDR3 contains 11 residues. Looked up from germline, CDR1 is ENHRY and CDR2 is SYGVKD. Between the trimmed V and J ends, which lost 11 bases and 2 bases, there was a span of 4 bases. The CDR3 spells CAATGANVLTF. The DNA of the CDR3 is TGTGCCGCTACTGGGGCCAACGTCCTGACTTTC.

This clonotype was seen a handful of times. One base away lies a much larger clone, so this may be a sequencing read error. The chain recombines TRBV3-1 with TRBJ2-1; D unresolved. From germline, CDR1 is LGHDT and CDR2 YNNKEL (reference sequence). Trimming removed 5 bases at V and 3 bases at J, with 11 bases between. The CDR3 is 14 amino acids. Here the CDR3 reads CASSGFPGYNEQFF. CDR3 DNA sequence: TGTGCCAGCAGCGGGTTCCCGGGCTACAATGAGCAGTTCTTC.

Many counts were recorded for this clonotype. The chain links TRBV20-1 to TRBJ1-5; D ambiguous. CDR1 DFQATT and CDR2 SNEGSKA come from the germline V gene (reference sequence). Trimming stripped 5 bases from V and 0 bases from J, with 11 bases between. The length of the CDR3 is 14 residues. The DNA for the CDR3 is TGCAGTGCTCGGAGGAGTAGTAGCAATCAGCCCCAGCATTTT. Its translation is CSARRSSSNQPQHF.

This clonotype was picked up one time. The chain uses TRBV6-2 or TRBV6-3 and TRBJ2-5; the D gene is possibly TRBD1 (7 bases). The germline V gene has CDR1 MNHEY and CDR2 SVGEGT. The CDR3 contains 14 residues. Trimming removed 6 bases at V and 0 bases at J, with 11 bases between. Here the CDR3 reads CASRGGQHQETQYF. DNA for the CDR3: TGTGCCAGCAGGGGGGGACAGCACCAAGAGACCCAGTACTTC.

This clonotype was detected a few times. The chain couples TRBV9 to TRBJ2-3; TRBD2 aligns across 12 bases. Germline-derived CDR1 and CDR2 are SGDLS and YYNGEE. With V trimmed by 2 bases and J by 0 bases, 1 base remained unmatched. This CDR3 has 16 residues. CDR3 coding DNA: TGTGCCAGCAGCGTTCTAGCGGGAGGGAGCACAGATACGCAGTATTTT. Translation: CASSVLAGGSTDTQYF.